The sequence of this TCR beta chain was determined in a study of graft-versus-host responses after intestinal transplantation. At the level of the study: The study gave all recipients anti-thymocyte globulin induction, then tacrolimus and steroids for 2 to 3 years. Findings of the study overall: The study associated peak circulating GvH clone levels with early post-transplant HvG declines.

CDR1 is DFQATT, CDR2 SNEGSKA, per germline (reference sequence). Trimming shortened V by 6 bases and J by 12 bases, and 15 bases separated the two germline ends. The CDR3 consists of 11 residues. The protocol was immunoSEQ multiplex PCR, while the TCRdb copy is restricted to in-frame clones and leaves out a portion. The sample yields about 45,000 clones, roughly nine tenths seen once. About this clone: Antigen specificity is unknown.

This TCR came from a human patient who received an intestinal transplant, so some T cells may come from the graft donor. The chain combines TRBV20-1 with TRBJ2-1; D is unclear. Source: PBMCs, taken 524 days after transplant. The CDR3 reads CSAPGPLGQFF. The CDR3 DNA is TGCAGTGCGCCCGGGCCTTTGGGGCAGTTCTTC.